The T cell receptor beta chain under discussion was sequenced for a study of blood T cell repertoires in COVID-19. Study summary: There were acute and convalescent COVID-19 samples, and they came from the United States, Italy and Spain.

The CDR3 has 18 residues. V shed 3 bases, J shed 2 bases, and the junction held 11 bases outside the gene matches. The germline gives CDR1 LNHDA, CDR2 SQIVND (reference sequence). The assay was immunoSEQ multiplex PCR, and TCRdb's table has in-frame clones only and misses some. Of 200,000 or so clones listed, about 85% are singletons. The sample was peripheral blood. The chain joins TRBV19 to TRBJ1-3; 9 positions match TRBD1. This TCR was recovered from a man aged 65 to 79 with active or convalescent COVID-19. The CDR3, as DNA: TGTGCCAGTAGTATCACTCCTACAGGGGGCTCGCCTGGAAACACCATATATTTT. Translation gives CASSITPTGGSPGNTIYF.